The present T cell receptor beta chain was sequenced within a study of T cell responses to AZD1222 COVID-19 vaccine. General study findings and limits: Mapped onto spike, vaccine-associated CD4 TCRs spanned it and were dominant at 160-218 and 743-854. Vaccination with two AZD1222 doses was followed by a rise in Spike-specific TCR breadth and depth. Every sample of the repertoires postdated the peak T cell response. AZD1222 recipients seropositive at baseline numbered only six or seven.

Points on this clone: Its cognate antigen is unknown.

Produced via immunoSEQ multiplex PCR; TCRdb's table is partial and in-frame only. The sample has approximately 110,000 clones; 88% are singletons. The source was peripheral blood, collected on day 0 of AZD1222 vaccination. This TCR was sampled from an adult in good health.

The CDR3 DNA is TGCGCCAGCAGCCAAGAGACAGGGGCTGGGGCCAACGTCCTGACTTTC. Its translation is CASSQETGAGANVLTF. The chain is built from TRBV4-3 and TRBJ2-6, with 8 positions matching TRBD1. Germline CDR1 LGHNA, CDR2 YSLEER. This CDR3 spans 16 amino acids. J lost 2 bases, V lost 0 bases, and 0 bases had no gene match.